The next 16 T cell receptor beta chains were all read from a single sample in a study of neurological immune-mediated disorders. TCRdb re-called the 5' RACE reads with MiXCR, one entry per CDR3 protein. The repertoire holds tens of thousands of distinct CDR3 sequences, with 3% to 4.5% as singletons. The specimen was CD4+ T cells from blood. The receptor source for this set is a woman aged 40-49 years with multiple sclerosis.

This clonotype was counted at least ten times. The chain has TRBV9 and TRBJ1-1, with D maybe TRBD1 (5 bases). The CDR3 loop spans 13 amino acids. V lost 3 bases and J lost 5, with 11 bases in between. The germline CDR1 and CDR2 sequences are SGDLS and YYNGEE. The CDR3 nucleotides read TGTGCCAGCAGCGCGCTATCAGGGACTGAAGCTTTCTTT. Translation: CASSALSGTEAFF.

This clonotype was found many times. The chain joins TRBV12-3 or TRBV12-4 to TRBJ2-2; D is unclear. The CDR3 has 14 residues. V was trimmed by 8 bases and J by 2 bases, leaving 12 bases between them. The CDR3 region has the DNA TGTGCCAGCCACCGAGGCCCAAACACCGGGGAGCTGTTTTTT. Translation gives CASHRGPNTGELFF.

This clonotype was counted ten times or more. The chain combines TRBV9 with TRBJ1-3, with D unresolved. Germline V gene sequence: CDR1 SGDLS, CDR2 YYNGEE. V lost 2 bases, J lost 0 bases, and 3 bases lay in between. The CDR3 is made up of 13 amino acids. As DNA, the CDR3 is TGTGCCAGCAGCGTTCTCTCTGGAAACACCATATATTTT. Translated: CASSVLSGNTIYF.

This clonotype was detected ten times or more. This rearrangement joins TRBV24-1 to TRBJ1-5; no firm D call. Germline lookup yields CDR1 KGHDR and CDR2 SFDVKD. V was cut by 3 bases and J by 1 base, with 12 bases left in between. The CDR3 length is 16 residues. For the CDR3, the DNA is TGTGCCACCAGTGATCGTAAGCGAGGGAGCAATCAGCCCCAGCATTTT. Its protein is CATSDRKRGSNQPQHF.

This clonotype was found many times. The chain carries TRBV4-2 and TRBJ2-2; D is perhaps TRBD2 (5 bases). This CDR3 has 14 amino acids. The V end lost 4 bases, the J end lost 4 bases, and 10 bases lay between the germline ends. Germline lookup yields CDR1 LGHNA and CDR2 YNFKEQ. The CDR3 DNA is TGTGCCAGCAGCCTACTAGTCTCCACCGGGGAGCTGTTTTTT. It specifies CASSLLVSTGELFF.

This clonotype was seen at least ten times. This rearrangement joins TRBV4-1 to TRBJ2-1, with D possibly TRBD2 on 5 matching bases. This CDR3 region has 13 residues. Trimming left V 8 bases short and J 8 bases short, with 16 bases between. The germline CDR1 and CDR2 sequences are MGHRA and YSYEKL. The CDR3 sequence is CASGSLRADEQFF. For the CDR3, the DNA is TGCGCCAGCGGGTCCCTGAGGGCAGATGAGCAGTTCTTC.

This clonotype showed up many times. The rearrangement uses TRBV7-6 and TRBJ2-7; 10 nucleotides match TRBD1. The CDR3 extends over 14 amino acids. J gave up 7 bases and V 5 bases, and 8 bases lay outside the gene matches. CDR1 SGHVS and CDR2 FNYEAQ come from the germline V gene. This CDR3 is CASSRGQGMGEQYF. CDR3 coding DNA: TGTGCCAGCAGCAGGGGACAGGGGATGGGAGAGCAGTACTTC.

The gene calls are TRBV5-1 and TRBJ2-4, with a tentative D call TRBD1 (6 bases). This CDR3 region has 17 residues. CDR1 SGHRS and CDR2 YFSETQ come from the germline V gene. The V end was cut by 2 bases, the J end by 0 bases, with 15 bases between. This CDR3 reads CASSLYGTRLAKNIQYF. The CDR3 nucleotides are TGCGCCAGCAGCTTATACGGGACACGTCTAGCCAAAAACATTCAGTACTTC.

This clonotype was detected ten times or more. The chain carries TRBV11-3 and TRBJ2-1; D remains ambiguous. The V gene lost 1 base and the J gene lost 1 base, with 5 bases spanning the gap. The CDR3 has 14 residues. Germline values: CDR1 SGHNT, CDR2 YENEEA. CDR3 sequence reads: CASSLASSYNEQFF. CDR3 sequence (DNA): TGTGCCAGCAGCTTAGCGTCGTCCTACAATGAGCAGTTCTTC.

The table lists this clonotype with many counts. The gene calls are TRBV3-1 and TRBJ2-7; D remains unclear. V was clipped by 1 base and J by 8 bases, with 6 bases between them. This CDR3 is 11 amino acids long. Germline V gene lookup returns CDR1 LGHDT and CDR2 YNNKEL (reference sequence). The CDR3 region is CASSQVEQQYF. Here the CDR3 DNA reads TGTGCCAGCAGCCAAGTAGAACAGCAGTACTTC.

In this sample, this clonotype turned up many times. At one boundary the junction diverges from the germline segment, which might be a read error. This sequence joins TRBV7-9 and TRBJ1-2; unclear D gene. The CDR3 length is 11 residues. Germline V lookup: CDR1 SEHNR, CDR2 FQNEAQ (reference sequence). CDR3 bases: TGTGCCAGCAGCTTAGCCCACCGTGGTCACTTC. This translates into CASSLAHRGHF.

This clonotype occurred many times. The chain links TRBV29-1 to TRBJ2-5; tentative D call: TRBD1 (5 bases). V was clipped by 3 bases and J by 5 bases, with 13 bases between them. The CDR3 runs 13 residues. The germline CDR1 and CDR2 sequences are SQVTM and ANQGSEA. This chain's CDR3 is CSVDRQLGETQYF. CDR3 sequence (DNA): TGCAGCGTTGACCGACAGTTGGGTGAGACCCAGTACTTC.

This clonotype was detected ten times or more. This sequence joins TRBV20-1 and TRBJ2-2; tentatively, D is TRBD1 or TRBD2 (6 bases each). The germline V gene encodes CDR1 DFQATT and CDR2 SNEGSKA (reference sequence). The CDR3 spans 15 residues. Trimming removed 5 bases from V and 3 bases from J, with 16 bases in between. The CDR3 nucleotides read TGCAGTGCTGTCCCGGGGAGGACAGACACCGGGGAGCTGTTTTTT. Translated: CSAVPGRTDTGELFF.

This clonotype appeared many times. The rearrangement joins TRBV4-1 to TRBJ1-1; TRBD1 aligns across 10 bases. The CDR3 is made up of 15 amino acids. V lost 4 bases to trimming and J lost 2 bases; unmatched junction nucleotides: 4. The V gene's germline CDR1 is MGHRA and CDR2 YSYEKL. CDR3 amino acids: CASSLRTGGNTEAFF. CDR3 nucleotide sequence: TGCGCCAGCAGCCTCCGGACAGGGGGAAACACTGAAGCTTTCTTT.

This clonotype appeared many times. The chain combines TRBV5-1 with TRBJ2-2, with TRBD1 identical over 10 bases. This CDR3 has 15 residues. After removal of 7 bases from V and 4 bases from J, the junction contained 7 bases not matched to a gene. CDR1 SGHRS and CDR2 YFSETQ come from the germline V gene. CDR3 region: CASRRQGAVTGELFF. CDR3 bases: TGCGCCAGCCGCCGACAGGGGGCGGTCACCGGGGAGCTGTTTTTT.

This clonotype occurred many times. This rearrangement joins TRBV3-1 to TRBJ1-4; tentatively, D is TRBD1 (6 bases). Germline V gene data show CDR1 as LGHDT and CDR2 as YNNKEL (reference sequence). Trimming cost V 2 bases and J 3 bases, with 10 bases left between them. This CDR3 has 15 amino acids. The CDR3 DNA sequence: TGTGCCAGCAGCCAAAGGGGGTTCCCTAATGAAAAACTGTTTTTT. Its translation is CASSQRGFPNEKLFF.